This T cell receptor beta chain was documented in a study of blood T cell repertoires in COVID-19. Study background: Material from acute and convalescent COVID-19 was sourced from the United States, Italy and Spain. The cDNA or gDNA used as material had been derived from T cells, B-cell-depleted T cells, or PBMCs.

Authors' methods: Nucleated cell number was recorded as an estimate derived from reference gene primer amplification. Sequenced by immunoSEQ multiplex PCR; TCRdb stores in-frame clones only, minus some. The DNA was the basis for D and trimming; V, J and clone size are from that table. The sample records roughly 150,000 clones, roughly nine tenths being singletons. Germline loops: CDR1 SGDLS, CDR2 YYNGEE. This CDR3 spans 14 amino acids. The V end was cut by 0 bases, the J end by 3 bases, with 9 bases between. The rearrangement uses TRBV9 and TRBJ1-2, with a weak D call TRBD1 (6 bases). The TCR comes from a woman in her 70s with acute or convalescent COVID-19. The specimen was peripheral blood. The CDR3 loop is CASSVDAGDYGYTF. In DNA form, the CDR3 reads TGTGCCAGCAGCGTAGACGCAGGGGACTATGGCTACACCTTC.